This TCR beta chain was identified during a study of blood T cells in healthy people across ages. Study details: About one barcoded TCR beta cDNA was captured per two T cells. Study results and limitations: TCR beta diversity, measured per million T cells, fell in a roughly linear way with age. Naive T cell percentage showed a strong correlation with the diversity of TCR beta.

This CDR3 is built from 15 residues. Trimming cost V 0 bases and J 9 bases, with 12 bases left between them. Germline-derived CDR1 and CDR2 are LGHNA and YSLEER. As to this clonotype: The antigen is undetermined.

Combining a sample-barcoded 5' primer with a J-beta primer mix, a second PCR ran for 7 to 11 cycles. MiXCR was run by TCRdb on the 5' RACE reads, yielding one entry per CDR3 protein. The profile covers some 1.5 million distinct CDR3 sequences, with 35% to 45% appearing a single time and about 4% taken by the ten largest. The sequenced sample consisted of blood. This chain connects TRBV4-3 to TRBJ1-6; D is unresolved. The clonotype originates from a woman younger than 30 in good health. DNA of the CDR3: TGCGCCAGCAGCCAAGATCGAGGGATGGGTTCACCCCTCCACTTT. This encodes CASSQDRGMGSPLHF.